Listed below are T cell receptor beta chains from one sample, sequenced in a study of regulatory T cells in long-lasting Graves disease. Each CDR3 protein gets one entry after TCRdb re-called the multiplex PCR reads with MiXCR. The table records hundreds of thousands of distinct CDR3 sequences, roughly 15% of them present only once. These sequences were also reported in another study, on T cells in Graves' hyperthyroidism and ophthalmopathy.

Sample: peripheral blood mononuclear cells (PBMCs), taken at new diagnosis, from a patient treated with antithyroid drugs. The receptors originated from a young woman with Graves disease. The CDR3 runs from the conserved cysteine through the conserved F or W. D genes are given only for firm matches. For some rows the clone size is stated as once, few or many, or as a class when expanded; others skip it.

cdr3_nt,cdr3_aa,cdr3_length,clone_size,d_call,v_call,j_call
TGTGCCAGCAGCTTAGGAGGGGGACTCCTGCTCAATCAGCCCCAGCATTTT,CASSLGGGLLLNQPQHF,17,few,NA,TRBV7-9,TRBJ1-5
TGTGCCAGCAGTCCAACCACCGGTAAACAGGGAGGCGCTGGAAACACCATATATTTT,CASSPTTGKQGGAGNTIYF,19,many,NA,TRBV28,TRBJ1-3
TGTGCCAGCAGTTTAGGAGGGGGCTATGGCTACACCTTC,CASSLGGGYGYTF,13,many,NA,TRBV28,TRBJ1-2
TGTGCCAGCAGAGAGGGCAATACACAGCCCCAGCATTTT,CASREGNTQPQHF,13,many,NA,TRBV6-2/TRBV6-3,TRBJ1-5
TGTGCCAGCAACCGGAGGGCGGCCCGAGAAAAACTGTTTTTT,CASNRRAAREKLFF,14,many,NA,TRBV28,TRBJ1-4
TGTGCCACCAGCAGTTTCTCGGAAGGACAGGCCCACGAGCAGTACTTC,CATSSFSEGQAHEQYF,16,many,TRBD1,TRBV15,TRBJ2-7
TGTGCCAGCAGCTTCAGTCCGCGTCGGGGTGATTCACCCCTCCACTTT,CASSFSPRRGDSPLHF,16,NA,NA,TRBV7-9,TRBJ1-6
TGCGCCAGCAGCCAAGGACAGGGAGGAACCTACGAGCAGTACTTC,CASSQGQGGTYEQYF,15,NA,NA,TRBV4-1,TRBJ2-7
TGTGCCAGCAGTGAGGGAGGACTAGCGATGAACTGGGAGAACATTCAGTACTTC,CASSEGGLAMNWENIQYF,18,NA,TRBD2,TRBV6-1,TRBJ2-4
TGTGCCAGCAGTACCCGAGGAGGGGGAGACCCAACTAATGAAAAACTGTTTTTT,CASSTRGGGDPTNEKLFF,18,NA,NA,TRBV6-1,TRBJ1-4
TGCAGTGCTGACTATCGGACCTACGAGCAGTACTTC,CSADYRTYEQYF,12,NA,NA,TRBV20-1,TRBJ2-7
TGTGCCAGCATCGAACCCCGGCAGGGGGGTCAGCCCCAGCATTTT,CASIEPRQGGQPQHF,15,many,TRBD1,TRBV28,TRBJ1-5